These 24 T cell receptor beta chains came from one sample sequenced in a study of T-cell reconstitution after alpha-beta-depleted transplantation in children (dated by TCRdb to the mid-2010s). The library came from PCR. TCRdb shows the sequencer as Illumina HiSeq 2500. To normalize quantification of the TCRbeta repertoire, the TCR libraries were built with molecular barcoding that relied on unique molecular identifiers. Using fastp trimming at Q25 and MiXCR clonotype assembly, TCRdb reanalyzed the public sequencing data and kept in-frame beta chains. Every distinct CDR3 protein forms one entry, paired with its most common genes and DNA. The sample yields 350,000 to 450,000 distinct CDR3 sequences; roughly 13% were counted once. About 4.5% of the sample rests with the top ten. The source was PBMCs, collected from the stem cell graft. The receptor set was obtained from a human donor who donated a stem cell graft to a child with Fanconi anemia.

This clonotype showed up just a few times. The genes are TRBV2 and TRBJ1-4; perhaps TRBD1 as D (6 bases). Trimming cost V 4 bases and J 5 bases, with 11 bases left between them. The CDR3 totals 14 residues. CDR1 and CDR2 from the germline V gene are SNHLY and FYNNEI. CDR3 residues: CASSVTQGNEKLFF. The CDR3 DNA follows: TGTGCCAGCAGTGTTACACAGGGCAATGAAAAACTGTTTTTT. Filled out from reference TRBV2 and TRBJ1-4, the complete variable domain reads EPEVTQTPSHQVTQMGQEVILRCVPISNHLYFYWYRQILGQKVEFLVSFYNNEISEKSEIFDDQFSVERPDGSNFTLKIRSTKLEDSAMYFCASSVTQGNEKLFFGSGTQLSVL.

This clonotype has only a few counts. The DNA of the CDR3 is TGCGCCAGCAGCAGGATCGGGACAGGGGATACAACTAATGAAAAACTGTTTTTT. Its protein product is CASSRIGTGDTTNEKLFF. The rearrangement links TRBV5-1 to TRBJ1-4, with 10 bases aligning to TRBD1. V lost 4 bases and J lost 0; bases outside the gene matches: 9. CDR1 is SGHRS and CDR2 is YFSETQ in the germline V gene. This CDR3 is built from 18 residues.

This clonotype was counted at least ten times. The chain is built from TRBV7-9 and TRBJ1-1, with 7 bases matching TRBD1. The trim removed 3 bases at V and 4 bases at J, leaving 2 bases unmatched. Germline V lookup: CDR1 SEHNR, CDR2 FQNEAQ (reference sequence). The CDR3 totals 13 residues. The CDR3 reads CASSFGQATEAFF. DNA for the CDR3: TGTGCCAGCAGCTTCGGACAGGCCACTGAAGCTTTCTTT.

This clonotype was detected ten times or more. The V call is TRBV12-3 or TRBV12-4, the J call TRBJ2-7; TRBD2 agrees at 8 bases. The CDR3 length is 13 residues. V lost 6 bases to trimming and J lost 12 bases; unmatched junction nucleotides: 13. As DNA, the CDR3 is TGTGCCAGCAGCGCCGGGACTAGTAAGGTCCGGTACTTC. Translating it yields CASSAGTSKVRYF.

This clonotype was counted between two and nine times. The CDR3 loop reads CAISDMIGGASGVEQYF. The CDR3 DNA reads as TGTGCCATCAGTGATATGATTGGGGGGGCGTCCGGGGTCGAGCAGTACTTC. The chain uses TRBV10-3 and TRBJ2-7; perhaps TRBD2 as D (7 bases). Trimming cost V 3 bases and J 6 bases, with 24 bases left between them. The CDR3 is 17 amino acids. CDR1 is ENHRY, CDR2 SYGVKD, per germline.

The chain employs TRBV6-6 and TRBJ1-4; D uncertain. Trimming left V 2 bases short and J 10 bases short, with 8 bases between. This CDR3 is built from 12 residues. Germline assignment: CDR1 MNHNY and CDR2 SVGAGI (reference sequence). CDR3 bases: TGTGCCAGCAGTTACGAAGGTGGAAAACTGTTTTTT. This translates into CASSYEGGKLFF.

This clonotype was observed a few times. The chain links TRBV3-1 to TRBJ2-3; D is unclear. Germline CDR1 is LGHDT and CDR2 is YNNKEL (reference sequence). The CDR3 contains 15 residues. Between the trimmed V and J ends, which lost 2 bases and 9 bases, there was a span of 18 bases. CDR3 region: CASSQRRPGPATQYF. Here the CDR3 DNA reads TGTGCCAGCAGCCAAAGGCGGCCCGGCCCAGCAACGCAGTATTTT.

Worth noting for this clonotype: Since a much larger clone is just one base distant, this may be a read error. The chain couples TRBV3-1 to TRBJ2-1; the D gene could be TRBD1 or TRBD2 (5 bases each). Germline V gene data show CDR1 as LGHDT and CDR2 as YNNKEL (reference sequence). This CDR3 has 15 residues. This chain's CDR3 is CASTQDGASYNEQFF. CDR3 bases: TGTGCCAGCACCCAAGACGGGGCCTCCTACAATGAGCAGTTCTTC.

This clonotype was seen ten or more times. CDR3 sequence reads: CSAMVASDTQYF. The CDR3 DNA sequence: TGCAGCGCGATGGTTGCCTCGGATACGCAGTATTTT. The V and J genes are TRBV29-1 and TRBJ2-3; no clear D. The CDR3 runs 12 residues. CDR1 SQVTM and CDR2 ANQGSEA come from the germline V gene. V was trimmed by 7 bases and J by 6 bases, leaving 14 bases between them.

This clonotype occurred a few times. The V call is TRBV7-8, the J call TRBJ2-2; tentatively, D is TRBD1 (6 bases). V lost 2 bases, J lost 1 base, and 8 bases lay in between. The germline CDR1 and CDR2 sequences are SGHVS and FQNEAQ. This CDR3 spans 15 amino acids. CDR3 nucleotides: TGTGCCAGCAGCTTACTAGGGGGGAACACCGGGGAGCTGTTTTTT. It yields the protein CASSLLGGNTGELFF.

This clonotype was found a few times. This chain joins TRBV5-1 and TRBJ2-3; 7 positions agree with TRBD1. Trimming removed 5 bases from V and 2 bases from J; junction bases left unmatched: 2. The CDR3 has 13 amino acids. Looked up from germline, CDR1 is SGHRS and CDR2 is YFSETQ. The CDR3 loop reads CASRDRNTDTQYF. The CDR3 nucleotides are TGCGCCAGCAGGGACAGGAACACAGATACGCAGTATTTT.

The CDR3: CASSFSGGAPEQFF. The CDR3 DNA reads as TGTGCCAGCAGCTTTAGCGGGGGGGCCCCTGAGCAGTTCTTC. The genes are TRBV7-9 and TRBJ2-1, with TRBD2 matching 11 bases. The CDR3 spans 14 residues. V lost 3 bases and J lost 9; bases outside the gene matches: 4. The germline V gene encodes CDR1 SEHNR and CDR2 FQNEAQ (reference sequence).

This clonotype was counted a few times. V usage is TRBV6-2 or TRBV6-3 and J usage is TRBJ2-6; 10 bases agree with TRBD1. CDR3 length: 16 amino acids. V gave up 6 bases and J gave up 2 bases; unmatched junction bases: 4. CDR1 and CDR2 (germline): MNHEY, SVGEGT. CDR3 sequence (DNA): TGTGCCAGCAGCCATGGGACAGGGGCTGGGGCCAACGTCCTGACTTTC. The encoded protein is CASSHGTGAGANVLTF.

The chain has TRBV4-1 and TRBJ1-1, with 9 bases fitting TRBD1. Germline lookup yields CDR1 MGHRA and CDR2 YSYEKL. The CDR3 consists of 15 residues. V trimming: 4 bases; J trimming: 5 bases; junction bases outside the gene matches: 8. This chain's CDR3 is CASSLTGGVDTEAFF. The CDR3 coding sequence is TGCGCCAGCAGCCTTACAGGGGGCGTGGATACTGAAGCTTTCTTT.

This clonotype was found many times. The chain combines TRBV28 with TRBJ1-1; D is undetermined. CDR1 is MDHEN, CDR2 SYDVKM, per germline. The V end was cut by 8 bases, the J end by 1 base, with 5 bases between. This CDR3 is built from 11 residues. The CDR3 reads CASVGNTEAFF. CDR3 DNA sequence: TGTGCCAGCGTCGGGAACACTGAAGCTTTCTTT.

This clonotype has ten or more counts. The V gene is TRBV4-3, the J gene TRBJ1-1, with TRBD1 as a possible D gene (5 bases). There are 14 residues in the CDR3. CDR1 is LGHNA and CDR2 is YSLEER in the germline V gene. Trimming removed 0 bases at V and 5 bases at J, with 10 bases between. DNA for the CDR3: TGCGCCAGCAGCCAAGAGGGGGGTCCGACTGAAGCTTTCTTT. Translation: CASSQEGGPTEAFF.

The rearrangement uses TRBV5-1 and TRBJ1-2; possible D gene TRBD1, 6 bases. The CDR3 sequence is 16 residues long. V gave up 0 bases and J gave up 7 bases, with 19 bases separating them. CDR1 is SGHRS, CDR2 YFSETQ, per germline. The CDR3 reads CASSLDLGGPASGYTF. In nucleotides, the CDR3 is TGCGCCAGCAGCTTGGACCTGGGGGGGCCAGCCTCTGGCTACACCTTC.

This clonotype has a count of ten or more. The chain recombines TRBV11-2 with TRBJ1-2; TRBD1 aligns across 9 bases. Trimming at V came to 5 bases and at J to 5 bases, leaving 3 bases not matched to a gene. Germline V lookup: CDR1 SGHAT, CDR2 FQNNGV. The CDR3 spans 13 residues. The CDR3 sequence is CASSPGQGYGYTF. The CDR3 DNA is TGTGCCAGCAGCCCCGGACAGGGGTATGGCTACACCTTC.

The gene calls are TRBV28 and TRBJ2-7; D might be TRBD2 (5 bases). V was trimmed by 6 bases and J by 0 bases, leaving 15 bases between them. This CDR3 has 15 amino acids. Per the germline V gene, CDR1 is MDHEN and CDR2 is SYDVKM. The CDR3 here is CASRSLEAGSYEQYV. CDR3 sequence (DNA): TGTGCCAGCAGGTCCTTGGAGGCGGGCTCCTACGAGCAGTACGTC.

The chain combines TRBV11-2 with TRBJ2-5; D is perhaps TRBD2 (5 bases). Germline-derived CDR1 and CDR2 are SGHAT and FQNNGV. The CDR3 runs 14 residues. The V end lost 2 bases, the J end lost 4 bases, and 11 bases lay between the germline ends. The CDR3 spells CASSLNGVGETQYF. For the CDR3, the DNA is TGTGCCAGCAGCTTAAACGGGGTGGGAGAGACCCAGTACTTC.

The J gene is TRBJ2-7, the V gene TRBV27; 7 bases agree with TRBD1. The CDR3 loop spans 14 amino acids. From germline, CDR1 is MNHEY and CDR2 SMNVEV (reference sequence). V was clipped by 5 bases and J by 3 bases; unmatched bases: 7. The CDR3 bases are TGTGCCAGCAGTCATTCGGGACAGTTCTACGAGCAGTACTTC. It specifies CASSHSGQFYEQYF.

This clonotype has a single count. The rearrangement links TRBV12-3 or TRBV12-4 to TRBJ1-5; 7 bases match TRBD1. Losses at the gene ends were 5 bases for V and 5 bases for J; bases not matched to a gene: 6. This CDR3 region has 14 residues. This CDR3 is CASSPTDRDQPQHF. In DNA form, the CDR3 reads TGTGCCAGCAGTCCCACTGACAGGGATCAGCCCCAGCATTTT.

The sample holds many counts of this clonotype. V gene TRBV12-3 or TRBV12-4 combines with J gene TRBJ1-6, with a tentative D call TRBD1 (6 bases). V was trimmed by 1 base and J by 6 bases, leaving 10 bases between them. This CDR3 has 15 residues. The DNA of the CDR3 is TGTGCCAGCAGTTTAGGGGACACCCTTAATTCACCCCTCCACTTT. Translation gives CASSLGDTLNSPLHF.

The chain uses TRBV20-1 and TRBJ2-3; maybe TRBD1 (6 bases). Germline V CDR1 and CDR2: DFQATT, SNEGSKA (reference sequence). The CDR3 length is 14 residues. With 5 bases removed from V and 3 bases from J, the gap between germline ends came to 15 bases. CDR3 in DNA: TGCAGTGCTCTCGACAGGAGGAAAACAGATACGCAGTATTTT. It is translated as CSALDRRKTDTQYF.